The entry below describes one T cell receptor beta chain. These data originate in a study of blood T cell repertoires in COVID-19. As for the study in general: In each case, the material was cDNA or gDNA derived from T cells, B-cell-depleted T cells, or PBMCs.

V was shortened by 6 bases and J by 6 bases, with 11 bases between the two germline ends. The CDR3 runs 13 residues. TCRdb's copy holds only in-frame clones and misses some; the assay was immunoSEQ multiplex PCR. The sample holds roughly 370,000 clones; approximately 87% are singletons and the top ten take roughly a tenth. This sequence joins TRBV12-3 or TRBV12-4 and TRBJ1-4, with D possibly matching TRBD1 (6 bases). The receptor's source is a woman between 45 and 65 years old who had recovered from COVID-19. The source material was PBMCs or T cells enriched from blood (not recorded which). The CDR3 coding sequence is TGTGCCAGCAGAGGACAGTCCTATGAAAAACTGTTTTTT. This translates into CASRGQSYEKLFF.